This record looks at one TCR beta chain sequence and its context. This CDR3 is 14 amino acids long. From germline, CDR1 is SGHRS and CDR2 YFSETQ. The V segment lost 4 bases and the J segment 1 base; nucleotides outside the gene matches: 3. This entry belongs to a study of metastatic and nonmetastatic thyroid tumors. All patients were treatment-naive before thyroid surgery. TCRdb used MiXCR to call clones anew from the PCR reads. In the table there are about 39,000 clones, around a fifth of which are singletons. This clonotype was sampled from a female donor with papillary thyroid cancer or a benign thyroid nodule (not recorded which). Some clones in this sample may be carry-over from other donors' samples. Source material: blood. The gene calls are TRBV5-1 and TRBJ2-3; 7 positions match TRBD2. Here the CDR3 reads CASSPTSGTDTQYF. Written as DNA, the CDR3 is TGCGCCAGCAGCCCTACTAGCGGCACAGATACGCAGTATTTT.